This T cell receptor beta chain was sequenced in a study of Ad26.COV2.S vaccination and SARS-CoV-2 variants. Study-level information: Enrollment placed the donor in the COV1001 Ad26.COV2.S trial arm. Intramuscularly, Ad26.COV2.S was given either once or twice, 56 days apart.

Findings and limits, study-wide: Vaccine recipients showed a spike-specific TCR breadth that was higher than in placebo recipients. Vaccine and placebo recipients had comparable breadth of non-spike TCRs.

Indicated treatment: roughly 20 received Ad26.COV2.S at low or high dose, single or two shots; 5 received placebo; per-sample allocation not given. It was on day 63 after the first vaccine or placebo injection that samples were taken. TCRdb keeps only in-frame clones here, not all; method: immunoSEQ multiplex PCR. Among about 480,000 clones listed, 87% were seen once. Turning to this clone: What it recognizes is unknown.

CDR1 is MGHDK and CDR2 is SYGVNS in the germline V gene. The CDR3 sequence is 17 residues long. The V gene end was trimmed by 10 bases and the J gene end by 6 bases; junction bases not matched to a gene: 22. The clonotype originates from a person between 18 and 65 years old who received the Ad26.COV2.S COVID-19 vaccine or a placebo. V and J are TRBV25-1 and TRBJ1-2, with TRBD1 matching over 8 bases. Material: peripheral blood, obtained in a trial of Ad26.COV2.S vaccine versus placebo. CDR3: CATEQSTGAIIWDGYTF. CDR3 in DNA: TGTGCCACCGAACAATCGACAGGGGCTATCATATGGGATGGCTACACCTTC.